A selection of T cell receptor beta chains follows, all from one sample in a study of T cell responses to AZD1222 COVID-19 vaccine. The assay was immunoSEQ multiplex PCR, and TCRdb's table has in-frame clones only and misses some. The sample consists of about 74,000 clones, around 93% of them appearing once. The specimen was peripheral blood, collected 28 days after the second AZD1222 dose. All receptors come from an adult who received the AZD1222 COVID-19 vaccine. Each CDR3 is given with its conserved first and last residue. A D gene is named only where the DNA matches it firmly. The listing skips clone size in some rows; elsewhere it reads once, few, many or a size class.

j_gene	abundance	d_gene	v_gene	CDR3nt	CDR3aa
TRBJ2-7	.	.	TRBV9	TGTGCCAGCAGCGTTGGGACGTGGCAGACCTACGAGCAGTACTTC	CASSVGTWQTYEQYF
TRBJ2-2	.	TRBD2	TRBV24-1	TGTGCCACCAGTGACCCCTGGAGGGAGGGCACCGGGGAGCTGTTTTTT	CATSDPWREGTGELFF
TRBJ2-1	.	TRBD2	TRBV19	TGTGCCAGTAGTCCCCTTAGCGGGAGGGGACACAATGAGCAGTTCTTC	CASSPLSGRGHNEQFF
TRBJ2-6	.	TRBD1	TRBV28	TGTGCCAGCGGGACAGTCAACTCTGGGGCCAACGTCCTGACTTTC	CASGTVNSGANVLTF
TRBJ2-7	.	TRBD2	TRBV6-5	TGTGCCAGCAGTTACTCTGCGGGAGGAAGTAACTACGAGCAGTACTTC	CASSYSAGGSNYEQYF
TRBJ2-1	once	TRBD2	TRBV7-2	TGTGCCAGCAGCCCGCCTAGCGGGCGCAATGAGCAGTTCTTC	CASSPPSGRNEQFF
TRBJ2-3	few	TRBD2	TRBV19	TGTGCCAGTACCCGGGGGGGTAGCGGGAGGTCTGATACGCAGTATTTT	CASTRGGSGRSDTQYF
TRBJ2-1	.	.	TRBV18	TGTGCCAGCTCACCAAAGCGGAGCTCCTACAATGAGCAGTTCTTC	CASSPKRSSYNEQFF
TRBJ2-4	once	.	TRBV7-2	TGTGCCAGCGGCTCCCCACGGAATACTGGGAACATTCAGTACTTC	CASGSPRNTGNIQYF
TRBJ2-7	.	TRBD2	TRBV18	TGTGCCAGCTCCCTGGGGGGGTTCGAGCAGTACTTC	CASSLGGFEQYF
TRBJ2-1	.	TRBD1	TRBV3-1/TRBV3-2	TGTGCCAGCAGCCAGGGCAGGGGGCTGGCGCAGTTCTTC	CASSQGRGLAQFF
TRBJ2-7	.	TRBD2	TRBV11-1	TGTGCCACCCAGGGGACTAGCGGGCCCTACGAGCAGTACTTC	CATQGTSGPYEQYF
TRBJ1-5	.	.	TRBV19	TGTGCCAGTAGTCTGGGTACGGGGTTTCAGCCCCAGCATTTT	CASSLGTGFQPQHF
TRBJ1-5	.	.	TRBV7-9	TGTGCCAGCAGCGGGGGAGGTGCGGGCCCCCAGCATTTT	CASSGGGAGPQHF
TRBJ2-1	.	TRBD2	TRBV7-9	TGTGCCAGCAGAGGACTAGCTTACAATGAGCAGTTCTTC	CASRGLAYNEQFF